The 8 T cell receptor beta chains in this list originate from one sample, sequenced in a study of T-cell reconstitution after alpha-beta-depleted transplantation in children. Using unique molecular identifiers, the investigators prepared the TCRbeta library. From the PCR reads, TCRdb called clonotypes with MiXCR, one entry per CDR3 protein. The profile shows some 200,000 distinct CDR3 sequences, approximately 15% of them singletons. The specimen comprised PBMCs from the stem cell graft donor, sampled from the stem cell graft. These TCRs come from a human donor who donated a stem cell graft to a child with acute lymphoblastic leukemia.

This chain joins TRBV6-4 and TRBJ2-3, with 11 bases aligning to TRBD2. CDR1 MRHNA and CDR2 SNTAGT come from the germline V gene. Trimming cost V 7 bases and J 4 bases; bases outside gene matches: 19. CDR3 length: 19 amino acids. The CDR3 here is CASTPLSGGSGRASDTQYF. The CDR3 nucleotides read TGTGCCAGCACTCCCCTTTCAGGAGGTAGCGGGAGGGCCTCAGATACGCAGTATTTT.

In this sample, this clonotype turned up many times. This chain connects TRBV29-1 to TRBJ2-1; D might be TRBD2 (5 bases). V lost 4 bases and J lost 3, with 22 bases in between. The CDR3 runs to 17 residues. Germline V CDR1 and CDR2: SQVTM, ANQGSEA. The CDR3 reads CSVGLAEGLTIYNEQFF. The DNA for the CDR3 is TGCAGCGTTGGGCTAGCCGAAGGACTTACCATCTACAATGAGCAGTTCTTC.

This clonotype has a count of ten or more. The gene calls are TRBV7-2 and TRBJ1-5; D unclear. Trimming removed 5 bases from V and 2 bases from J, with 10 bases in between. This CDR3 region has 14 residues. Germline CDR1 is SGHTA and CDR2 is FQGNSA. The CDR3 loop is CASSREGGNQPQHF. CDR3 DNA sequence: TGTGCCAGCAGCCGCGAGGGCGGCAATCAGCCCCAGCATTTT.

The V call is TRBV19, the J call TRBJ1-1; a possible D gene is TRBD1 (5 bases). The CDR3 consists of 16 residues. The V gene lost 3 bases and the J gene lost 1 base, with 15 bases spanning the gap. Germline CDR1 is LNHDA and CDR2 is SQIVND (reference sequence). CDR3 protein: CASSIMRGQGNTEAFF. The CDR3 DNA reads as TGTGCCAGTAGTATCATGAGGGGCCAGGGGAACACTGAAGCTTTCTTT.

This clonotype was found many times. Here the CDR3 reads CSVGVGVFGNEQFF. The DNA for the CDR3 is TGCAGCGTTGGAGTCGGGGTTTTTGGTAATGAGCAGTTCTTC. This chain uses TRBV29-1 with TRBJ2-1; possible D gene TRBD2, 5 bases. The germline gives CDR1 SQVTM, CDR2 ANQGSEA. The CDR3 is made up of 14 amino acids. Between the trimmed V and J ends, which lost 4 bases and 7 bases, there was a span of 17 bases.

The sample holds a few counts of this clonotype. The V and J genes are TRBV12-3 or TRBV12-4 and TRBJ2-7; unclear D gene. The V and J ends lost 5 bases and 5 bases respectively, with 19 bases between them. The CDR3 totals 15 residues. The CDR3 loop is CASSPGRPSVHEQYF. The CDR3 nucleotides are TGTGCCAGCAGTCCCGGACGCCCCTCCGTCCACGAGCAGTACTTC.

Ten or more counts support this clonotype. The rearrangement links TRBV29-1 to TRBJ2-7; perhaps TRBD1 as D (6 bases). The V gene lost 5 bases and the J gene lost 6 bases, with 14 bases spanning the gap. The CDR3 has 12 amino acids. Germline-derived CDR1 and CDR2 are SQVTM and ANQGSEA. CDR3 DNA sequence: TGCAGCGTTAAGGCAGGGGTAGGCGAGCAGTACTTC. Translated, it gives CSVKAGVGEQYF.

This clonotype was detected a few times. V usage is TRBV20-1 and J usage is TRBJ2-7, with TRBD2 matching 11 bases. The CDR3 is 14 residues long. V lost 4 bases, J lost 1 base, and 3 bases stayed unmatched. Germline CDR1 is DFQATT and CDR2 is SNEGSKA (reference sequence). The CDR3 DNA sequence: TGCAGTGCTATTAGCGGGAGGGCATCCTACGAGCAGTACTTC. Its protein product is CSAISGRASYEQYF.